These T cell receptor beta chains were read from a single sample in a study of cytomegalovirus exposure and HLA in healthy donors. TCRdb's copy holds only in-frame clones and misses some; the assay was immunoSEQ multiplex PCR. This table has some 200,000 clones, roughly 80% appearing once. Sequencing was performed on PBMCs. These receptors all come from a woman between 50 and 59 years old in good health and CMV-seropositive. Each CDR3 is given without its conserved first and last residue. Fields, in order: J gene, V gene, CDR3 protein.

j_gene: TRBJ2-3; v_gene: TRBV27; CDR3aa: ASSGWGTRRTDTQY
j_gene: TRBJ1-3; v_gene: TRBV30; CDR3aa: ASEQDSGNTIY
j_gene: TRBJ2-3; v_gene: TRBV11-2; CDR3aa: ASSLGFSGVSTDTQY
j_gene: TRBJ1-2; v_gene: TRBV2; CDR3aa: ASTETGLAAC
j_gene: TRBJ2-5; v_gene: TRBV5-1; CDR3aa: ASSSASGGALETQY
j_gene: TRBJ1-3; v_gene: TRBV18; CDR3aa: ASSPLRRDAGNTIY
j_gene: TRBJ1-2; v_gene: TRBV6-6; CDR3aa: ASSPRTASYGYT
j_gene: TRBJ2-7; v_gene: TRBV6-5; CDR3aa: ASSYSARVDYEQY
j_gene: TRBJ1-5; v_gene: TRBV18; CDR3aa: ASSPGRVSNQPQH
j_gene: TRBJ2-1; v_gene: TRBV27; CDR3aa: ASRLRANEQF
j_gene: TRBJ1-5; v_gene: TRBV6-6; CDR3aa: ASCRENQPQH
j_gene: TRBJ2-1; v_gene: TRBV11-2; CDR3aa: ASSLGASGRGEQF
j_gene: .; v_gene: TRBV7-8; CDR3aa: ASSLRDRGLYEQY
j_gene: TRBJ1-2; v_gene: TRBV7-2; CDR3aa: ASSLELNYGYT
j_gene: TRBJ2-1; v_gene: TRBV9; CDR3aa: ASSGEGGSYNEQF
j_gene: TRBJ1-1; v_gene: TRBV7-9; CDR3aa: ASSLSQSSIPEAF
j_gene: TRBJ2-1; v_gene: TRBV19; CDR3aa: ASSIALQQGEYNEQF
j_gene: TRBJ2-7; v_gene: TRBV10-3; CDR3aa: AISRQSSEQY
j_gene: TRBJ2-5; v_gene: TRBV18; CDR3aa: ASSPQRVSYQETQY
j_gene: TRBJ1-6; v_gene: TRBV7-2; CDR3aa: ASSQGRGGSPLH
j_gene: TRBJ1-4; v_gene: TRBV29-1; CDR3aa: SVEDRYNEKLF
j_gene: TRBJ1-1; v_gene: TRBV5-6; CDR3aa: ASSPLGEAVDTEAF
j_gene: TRBJ1-1; v_gene: TRBV6-6; CDR3aa: ASSYTTGLGTEAF
j_gene: TRBJ2-5; v_gene: TRBV6-5; CDR3aa: ASSATGEGEQY
j_gene: TRBJ1-4; v_gene: TRBV6-6; CDR3aa: ASSSPGQINEKLF